This TCR beta chain was recorded in a study of human T cells and chemical hapten exposure. Background on the study: Enrolled patients were predominantly female and had alopecia areata, totalis or universalis.

In TCRdb, the RACE reads were re-called with MiXCR into one record per CDR3 protein. Among more than 300,000 distinct CDR3 sequences, approximately 5% were seen once, and the ten largest hold just over 2.5%. This CDR3 region has 14 residues. The ends were cut back, 0 bases at V and 1 base at J, with 9 bases in the middle. Germline V gives CDR1 DFQATT, CDR2 SNEGSKA (reference sequence). The time point: pre-sensitization, week 0. Treatment noted: therapeutic diphenylcyclopropenone sensitization with weekly scalp DPC. Suited to DPC and affected by alopecia, the donors ranged from 18 to 70 years old. This clonotype was sampled from a woman in her forties or fifties with alopecia areata. Some clones in this sample may be carry-over from other donors' samples. Sequencing used whole blood, obtained in connection with sensitization to the hapten diphenylcyclopropenone (DPC). The chain combines TRBV20-1 with TRBJ1-1; the D is unclear. CDR3 DNA sequence: TGCAGTGCTAGAGATCCCCGACAGAACACTGAAGCTTTCTTT. Translated, it gives CSARDPRQNTEAFF.